This TCR beta chain came from a study of shared clonotypes between healthy human individuals. Profiled with immunoSEQ multiplex PCR; TCRdb holds only in-frame clones, not every one. The sample holds millions of clones, over 90% seen once. From germline, CDR1 is KGHSH and CDR2 LQKENI. Trimming cost V 6 bases and J 0 bases; bases outside gene matches: 5. CDR3 length: 15 residues. The TCR sequence derives from a man in his late teens or twenties in good health. Some clones in this sample may be carry-over from other donors' samples. Sequencing input: naive CD4+ T cells from PBMCs. Subset here: CD45RA+ positively selected. The rearrangement joins TRBV18 to TRBJ1-3; 7 bases match TRBD1. The chain's CDR3 is CASSKDRNSGNTIYF. The CDR3 DNA reads TGTGCCAGCTCGAAGGACAGGAACTCTGGAAACACCATATATTTT.